One T cell receptor beta chain is described in this entry. What it binds is unknown. The source of the sample is a study of cytomegalovirus exposure and HLA in healthy donors. The study's findings and limits: By a later analysis, the bulk of CMV-associated TCR beta chains appeared HLA-restricted. Association of a missense DCLRE1C variant with TCR beta V- and J-gene trimming was reported in a later analysis. Whilst most TCR sequences proved rare, a subset of public TCRs occurred across many donors.

Primers: 60 Vbeta forward and 13 Jbeta reverse. Using immunoSEQ multiplex PCR, the repertoire was profiled, and TCRdb retains in-frame clones only, with some absent. This sample yields around 150,000 clones, of which 65% to 80% are seen a single time; 4.3% belongs to the top ten. Germline CDR1 is MNHEY and CDR2 is SMNVEV (reference sequence). V lost 0 bases, J lost 2 bases, and 11 bases lay in between. The CDR3 is 16 residues long. The chain has TRBV27 and TRBJ2-1; TRBD2 might be the D (5 bases). The sequencing input was PBMCs. The receptor's source is a man aged 35 to 55 in good health and CMV-seronegative. The CDR3 DNA follows: TGTGCCAGCAGTTTATCCAGCGGACTCACCTACAATGAGCAGTTCTTC. This encodes CASSLSSGLTYNEQFF.